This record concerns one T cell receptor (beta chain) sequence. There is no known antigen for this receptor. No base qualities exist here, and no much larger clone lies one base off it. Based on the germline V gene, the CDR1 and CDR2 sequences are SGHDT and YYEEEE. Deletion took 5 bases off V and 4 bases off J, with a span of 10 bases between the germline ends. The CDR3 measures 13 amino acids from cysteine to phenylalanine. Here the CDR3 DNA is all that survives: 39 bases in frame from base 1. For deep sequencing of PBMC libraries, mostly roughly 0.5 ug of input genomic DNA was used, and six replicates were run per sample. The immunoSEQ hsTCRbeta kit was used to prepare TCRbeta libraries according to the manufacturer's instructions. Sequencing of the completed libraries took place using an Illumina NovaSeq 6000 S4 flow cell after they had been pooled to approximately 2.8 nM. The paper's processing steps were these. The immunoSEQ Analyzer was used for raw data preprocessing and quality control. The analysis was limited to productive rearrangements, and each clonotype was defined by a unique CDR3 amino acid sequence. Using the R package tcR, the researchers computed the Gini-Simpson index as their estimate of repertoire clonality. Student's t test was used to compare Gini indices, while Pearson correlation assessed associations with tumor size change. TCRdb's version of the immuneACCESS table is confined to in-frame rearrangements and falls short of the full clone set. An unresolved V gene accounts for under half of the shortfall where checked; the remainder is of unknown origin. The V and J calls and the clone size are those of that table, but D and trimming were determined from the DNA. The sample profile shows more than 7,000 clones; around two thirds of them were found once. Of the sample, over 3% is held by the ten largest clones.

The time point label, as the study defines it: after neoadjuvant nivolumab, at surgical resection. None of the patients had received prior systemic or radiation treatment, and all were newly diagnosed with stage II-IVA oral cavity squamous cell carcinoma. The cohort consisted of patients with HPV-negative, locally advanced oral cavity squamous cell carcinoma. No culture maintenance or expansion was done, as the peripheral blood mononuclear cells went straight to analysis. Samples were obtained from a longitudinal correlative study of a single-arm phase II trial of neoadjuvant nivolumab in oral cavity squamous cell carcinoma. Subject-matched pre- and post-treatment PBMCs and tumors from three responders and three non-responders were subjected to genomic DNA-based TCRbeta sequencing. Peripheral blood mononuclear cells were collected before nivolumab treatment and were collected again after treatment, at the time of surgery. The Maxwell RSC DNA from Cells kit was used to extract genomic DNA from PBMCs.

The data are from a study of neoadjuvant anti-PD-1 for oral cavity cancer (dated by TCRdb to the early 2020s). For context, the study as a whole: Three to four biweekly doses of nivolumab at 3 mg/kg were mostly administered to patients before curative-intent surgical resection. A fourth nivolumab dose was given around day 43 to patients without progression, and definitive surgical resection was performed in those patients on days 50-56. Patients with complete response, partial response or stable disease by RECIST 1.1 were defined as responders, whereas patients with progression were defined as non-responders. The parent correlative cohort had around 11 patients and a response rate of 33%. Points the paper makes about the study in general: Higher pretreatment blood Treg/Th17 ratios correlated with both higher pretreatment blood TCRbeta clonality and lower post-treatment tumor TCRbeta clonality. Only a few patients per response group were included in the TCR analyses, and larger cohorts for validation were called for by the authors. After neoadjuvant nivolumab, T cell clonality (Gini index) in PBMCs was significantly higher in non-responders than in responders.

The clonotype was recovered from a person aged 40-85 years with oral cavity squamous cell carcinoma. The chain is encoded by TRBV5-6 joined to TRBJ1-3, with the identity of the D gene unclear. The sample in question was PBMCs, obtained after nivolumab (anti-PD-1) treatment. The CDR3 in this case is CASSPTPGNTIYF. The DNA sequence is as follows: TGTGCCAGCAGTCCCACCCCAGGAAACACCATATATTTT.